The 3 T cell receptor beta chains listed next were all sequenced from one sample in a study of cytomegalovirus exposure and HLA in healthy donors (dated by TCRdb to about 2017). The library was made by the immunoSEQ multiplex PCR assay. For the multiplex PCR, a mixture combining 60 forward primers for TCR Vbeta segments and 13 reverse primers for TCR Jbeta segments was used. This immuneACCESS table, as held by TCRdb, lists in-frame sequences with V and J called but not all clones. Of the missing ones, under half trace to an unresolved V gene in checked studies; the others have no known cause. The sample data list approximately 200,000 clones, and 82% of these were observed just once. The ten largest clones take up approximately 6.5% of the sample. The material sequenced was PBMCs. These receptors originate from a woman aged 45-60 years in good health and CMV-seropositive.

V gene TRBV28 combines with J gene TRBJ1-3; maybe TRBD1 (5 bases). Trimming stripped 3 bases from V and 0 bases from J, with 9 bases between. Looked up from germline, CDR1 is MDHEN and CDR2 is SYDVKM. The CDR3 consists of 15 residues. CDR3 sequence reads: CASSFPTVSGNTIYF. The CDR3 DNA sequence: TGTGCCAGCAGTTTCCCGACAGTCTCTGGAAACACCATATATTTT.

This chain connects TRBV27 to TRBJ1-4, with 7 bases aligning to TRBD1. The junction had 7 bases not matched to a gene; V was cut back by 1 base and J by 8 bases. This CDR3 comprises 15 residues. Germline CDR1 MNHEY, CDR2 SMNVEV (reference sequence). CDR3 protein: CASSLLQGTPEKLFF. For the CDR3, the DNA is TGTGCCAGCAGTTTATTACAGGGGACGCCCGAAAAACTGTTTTTT.

V and J are TRBV19 and TRBJ1-1; no clear D. V dropped 5 bases and J dropped 5 bases, with 9 bases sitting between them. Germline lookup yields CDR1 LNHDA and CDR2 SQIVND (reference sequence). The CDR3 sequence is 12 residues long. CDR3 in DNA: TGTGCCAGTAGTGGGAGGGATACTGAAGCTTTCTTT. Amino acid sequence: CASSGRDTEAFF.